A single sample gave rise to the 24 T cell receptor beta chains below, sequenced in a study of T cell repertoires in cytomegalovirus infection. TCRdb processed the reads anew with MiXCR; each CDR3 protein has one entry. The sample has approximately 390,000 distinct CDR3 sequences; around a third are singletons. For these receptors, no antigen is known. Material: cultured PBMCs, obtained from culture after CMV antigen stimulation. The receptors shown here come from a human donor in good health (CMV status not recorded). Some clones in this sample may be carry-over from other donors' samples.

The rearrangement uses TRBV18 and TRBJ2-5; 8 bases agree with TRBD1. V shed 5 bases and J 3 bases; nucleotides not matched to a gene: 5. The CDR3 has 14 residues. Germline V gene lookup returns CDR1 KGHSH and CDR2 LQKENI. CDR3: CASSWKQGEETQYF. CDR3 nucleotides: TGTGCCAGCTCATGGAAACAGGGGGAAGAGACCCAGTACTTC. Drawing the rest from reference TRBV18 and TRBJ2-5, the complete variable domain is NAGVMQNPRHLVRRRGQEARLRCSPMKGHSHVYWYRQLPEEGLKFMVYLQKENIIDESGMPKERFSAEFPKEGPSILRIQQVVRGDSAAYFCASSWKQGEETQYFGPGTRLLVL.

This chain uses TRBV28 with TRBJ2-7; 13 nucleotides align to TRBD2. Losses at the gene ends were 7 bases for V and 5 bases for J; bases not matched to a gene: 11. Germline V gene lookup returns CDR1 MDHEN and CDR2 SYDVKM. The CDR3 is made up of 16 amino acids. In DNA, the CDR3 is TGTGCCAGCACCCTCCCGGGACTAGCGGGGTCCAACGAGCAGTACTTC. It specifies CASTLPGLAGSNEQYF.

The chain combines TRBV12-3 or TRBV12-4 with TRBJ2-5; a weak D match, TRBD2 (5 bases). V was pared by 6 bases and J by 6 bases, with 14 bases between. The CDR3 covers 13 residues. This CDR3 reads CASSFGGGQTQYF. CDR3 nucleotides: TGTGCCAGCAGCTTCGGAGGCGGTCAGACCCAGTACTTC.

For the CDR3, the DNA is TGTGCCAGCAGTTTGGGAGGGAGAGGTCGCCTTGGGGGCTACACCTTC. This codes for CASSLGGRGRLGGYTF. The rearrangement uses TRBV27 and TRBJ1-2, with no clear D. Germline values: CDR1 MNHEY, CDR2 SMNVEV (reference sequence). V shed 3 bases and J shed 8 bases, with 22 bases lying between them. CDR3 length: 16 amino acids.

Worth noting for this clonotype: A single base separates this from a much larger clone, so it may be a read error. The J gene is TRBJ2-1, the V gene TRBV7-2, with D unresolved. V lost 2 bases to trimming and J lost 0 bases, with 11 bases between them. Germline CDR1 reads SGHTA; CDR2 reads FQGNSA. The CDR3 covers 16 residues. CDR3 in DNA: TGTGCCAGCAGCTTAAATCCGGAAGGCTCCTACAATGAGCAGTTCTTC. Amino acid sequence: CASSLNPEGSYNEQFF. Filled out from reference TRBV7-2 and TRBJ2-1, the complete variable domain reads GAGVSQSPSNKVTEKGKDVELRCDPISGHTALYWYRQSLGQGLEFLIYFQGNSAPDKSGLPSDRFSAERTGGSVSTLTIQRTQQEDSAVYLCASSLNPEGSYNEQFFGPGTRLTVL.

This chain uses TRBV28 with TRBJ1-1; D call uncertain. The length of the CDR3 is 12 residues. Germline-derived CDR1 and CDR2 are MDHEN and SYDVKM. Trimming pared 6 bases from V and 7 bases from J, leaving 12 bases between. The CDR3 DNA sequence: TGTGCCAGCAGGGGCGGGGTTATTGAAGCTTTCTTT. Its translation is CASRGGVIEAFF.

V usage is TRBV20-1 and J usage is TRBJ1-2, with no clear D. Trimming removed 5 bases from V and 3 bases from J, with 16 bases in between. The CDR3 is 14 amino acids. Germline V CDR1 and CDR2: DFQATT, SNEGSKA (reference sequence). The CDR3 loop reads CSAGRTAGDYGYTF. CDR3 DNA sequence: TGCAGTGCTGGCAGGACCGCCGGGGACTATGGCTACACCTTC.

This clonotype was counted a few times. V and J are TRBV6-2 or TRBV6-3 and TRBJ2-1; D unresolved. Trimming took off 2 bases at V and 0 bases at J, with 8 bases between the two ends. The CDR3 length is 15 residues. Germline V gene data show CDR1 as MNHEY and CDR2 as SVGEGT. The CDR3 reads CASSYGSYSYNEQFF. CDR3 sequence (DNA): TGTGCCAGCAGTTACGGTAGCTACTCCTACAATGAGCAGTTCTTC.

V usage is TRBV11-2 and J usage is TRBJ2-2, with TRBD1 as a possible D gene (7 bases). V was cut by 6 bases and J by 4 bases, with 12 bases left in between. Germline CDR1 and CDR2: SGHAT and FQNNGV. This CDR3 region has 14 residues. The CDR3 region is CASRQGRTTGELFF. DNA of the CDR3: TGTGCCAGCAGACAGGGGAGGACCACCGGGGAGCTGTTTTTT.

The rearrangement links TRBV12-3 or TRBV12-4 to TRBJ2-2; 9 bases fit TRBD2. The trim removed 4 bases at V and 1 base at J, leaving 1 base unmatched. The CDR3 extends over 15 amino acids. Here the CDR3 DNA reads TGTGCCAGCAGTTATAGCGGGAGGAACACCGGGGAGCTGTTTTTT. It encodes CASSYSGRNTGELFF.

This clonotype was seen many times. The chain carries TRBV7-2 and TRBJ1-1; D may be TRBD1 (5 bases). V shed 5 bases and J shed 1 base, with 14 bases lying between them. This CDR3 contains 15 residues. Germline lookup yields CDR1 SGHTA and CDR2 FQGNSA. The CDR3 reads CASSATGTRNTEAFF. The CDR3 region has the DNA TGTGCCAGCAGCGCTACCGGGACGAGGAACACTGAAGCTTTCTTT.

This clonotype was observed many times. V gene TRBV7-2 combines with J gene TRBJ1-3, with TRBD1 matching 9 bases. Trimming removed 5 bases from V and 0 bases from J; junction bases left unmatched: 5. Germline values: CDR1 SGHTA, CDR2 FQGNSA. This CDR3 region has 16 residues. The CDR3 reads CASSVPGQGSGNTIYF. The CDR3 DNA is TGTGCCAGCAGCGTCCCGGGACAGGGCTCTGGAAACACCATATATTTT. The entire variable domain, with the rest obtained from reference TRBV7-2 and TRBJ1-3, is as follows: GAGVSQSPSNKVTEKGKDVELRCDPISGHTALYWYRQSLGQGLEFLIYFQGNSAPDKSGLPSDRFSAERTGGSVSTLTIQRTQQEDSAVYLCASSVPGQGSGNTIYFGEGSWLTVV.

This clonotype has only a few counts. J is TRBJ2-7 and V is TRBV7-2, with no clear D. Germline CDR1 SGHTA, CDR2 FQGNSA. The germline V and J ends were trimmed by 2 bases and 1 base, with 6 bases remaining between them. The CDR3 is made up of 13 amino acids. The DNA of the CDR3 is TGTGCCAGCAGCTTACACCCATCCTACGAGCAGTACGTC. Its translation is CASSLHPSYEQYV.

The chain joins TRBV7-6 to TRBJ2-1, with 10 nucleotides matching TRBD2. After removal of 5 bases from V and 0 bases from J, the junction contained 7 bases not matched to a gene. This CDR3 contains 17 residues. CDR1 is SGHVS and CDR2 is FNYEAQ in the germline V gene. CDR3 loop: CASSRGSGRASYNEQFF. CDR3 nucleotides: TGTGCCAGCAGCCGGGGCAGCGGGAGGGCCTCCTACAATGAGCAGTTCTTC.

This clonotype was observed a handful of times. The gene calls are TRBV7-9 and TRBJ1-4; possible D gene TRBD1, 5 bases. Trimming pared 1 base from V and 8 bases from J, leaving 8 bases between. Germline V gene lookup returns CDR1 SEHNR and CDR2 FQNEAQ (reference sequence). CDR3 length equals 13 residues. CDR3 protein: CASSLEGNEKLFF. CDR3 DNA: TGTGCCAGCAGCTTAGAGGGGAACGAAAAACTGTTTTTT.

The chain uses TRBV4-1 and TRBJ1-4; maybe TRBD1 (6 bases). This CDR3 spans 15 amino acids. CDR1 and CDR2 from the germline V gene are MGHRA and YSYEKL. V gave up 4 bases and J gave up 8 bases, with 17 bases separating them. DNA for the CDR3: TGCGCCAGCAGCCTACGGGGGCCTGGACGGGAAAAACTGTTTTTT. Its translation is CASSLRGPGREKLFF.

J is TRBJ2-7 and V is TRBV6-2 or TRBV6-3; D is perhaps TRBD1 or TRBD2 (5 bases each). This CDR3 comprises 12 residues. Germline loops: CDR1 MNHEY, CDR2 SVGEGT. The CDR3 reads CASSYSGAIWDV. The CDR3 DNA is TGTGCCAGCAGTTACTCCGGGGCTATTTGGGACGTC.

CDR3 protein: CASSYYAGSSSYNEQFF. Written as DNA, the CDR3 is TGTGCCAGCAGTTACTATGCAGGTTCGAGCTCCTACAATGAGCAGTTCTTC. J is TRBJ2-1 and V is TRBV6-5; no clear D. The CDR3 has 17 amino acids. Germline V lookup: CDR1 MNHEY, CDR2 SVGAGI. V was cut by 1 base and J by 0 bases, with 13 bases left in between.

This clonotype was observed a few times. CDR3 nucleotides: TGCAGTGCCCTCCCACGCTACGGTATCACTGAAGCTTTCTTT. Its translation is CSALPRYGITEAFF. V is TRBV20-1 and J is TRBJ1-1; D unresolved. Germline CDR1 is DFQATT and CDR2 is SNEGSKA (reference sequence). There are 14 residues in the CDR3. With 6 bases removed from V and 4 bases from J, the gap between germline ends came to 18 bases.

This chain uses TRBV30 with TRBJ1-1; weak D call: TRBD1 (5 bases). This CDR3 is built from 11 residues. From germline, CDR1 is GTSNPN and CDR2 SVGIG (reference sequence). Trimming shortened V by 3 bases and J by 4 bases, and 6 bases separated the two germline ends. Here the CDR3 reads CAWSDSTEAFF. CDR3 sequence (DNA): TGTGCCTGGAGCGACAGCACTGAAGCTTTCTTT.

This clonotype was detected only a few times. This chain uses TRBV7-2 with TRBJ2-5; a possible D gene is TRBD2 (6 bases). Germline-derived CDR1 and CDR2 are SGHTA and FQGNSA. The CDR3 has 16 amino acids. The germline V and J ends were trimmed by 4 bases and 4 bases, with 19 bases remaining between them. CDR3 sequence reads: CASSSEWGRSAETQYF. In nucleotides, the CDR3 is TGTGCCAGCAGCTCCGAGTGGGGGAGGTCGGCAGAGACCCAGTACTTC. The full variable domain, with the rest looked up from reference TRBV7-2 and TRBJ2-5, is GAGVSQSPSNKVTEKGKDVELRCDPISGHTALYWYRQSLGQGLEFLIYFQGNSAPDKSGLPSDRFSAERTGGSVSTLTIQRTQQEDSAVYLCASSSEWGRSAETQYFGPGTRLLVL.

The chain is built from TRBV10-3 and TRBJ1-2; D unresolved. The V end lost 0 bases, the J end lost 4 bases, and 6 bases lay between the germline ends. This CDR3 contains 13 residues. Germline values: CDR1 ENHRY, CDR2 SYGVKD. CDR3 nucleotides: TGTGCCATCAGTGAGTCCGGGGTCTATGGCTACACCTTC. Its translation is CAISESGVYGYTF.

The rearrangement links TRBV20-1 to TRBJ1-2; perhaps TRBD1 as D (6 bases). Germline loops: CDR1 DFQATT, CDR2 SNEGSKA (reference sequence). The V and J ends lost 7 bases and 4 bases respectively, with 19 bases between them. This CDR3 contains 14 residues. The CDR3 loop is CSVRTVGAPYGYTF. The CDR3 nucleotides are TGCAGTGTCAGGACAGTAGGGGCACCCTATGGCTACACCTTC.

The V call is TRBV20-1, the J call TRBJ1-5, with no clear D. Trimming removed 2 bases at V and 2 bases at J, with 10 bases between. There are 14 residues in the CDR3. Germline loops: CDR1 DFQATT, CDR2 SNEGSKA (reference sequence). CDR3 residues: CSARNRLGNQPQHF. The CDR3 DNA sequence: TGCAGTGCTAGAAACAGATTAGGCAATCAGCCCCAGCATTTT.